These 19 T cell receptor beta chains share one sample of origin, sequenced in a study of cytotoxic CD8 clonotypes in ibrutinib-treated CLL. Here immunoSEQ multiplex PCR was the method, and the copy in TCRdb shows in-frame clones only, minus some. The table lists roughly 190,000 clones, about 72% of them singletons, with roughly 13% in the top ten. The source was PBMCs, collected after 24 months of ibrutinib treatment. These receptors were obtained from a human donor with chronic lymphocytic leukemia.

The genes are TRBV13 and TRBJ2-5, with D possibly being TRBD2 (6 bases). V gave up 5 bases and J gave up 4 bases, with 17 bases separating them. This CDR3 is 15 amino acids long. The germline V gene has CDR1 PRHDT and CDR2 FYEKMQ (reference sequence). CDR3 sequence: CASSDRDFGAETQYF. The CDR3 DNA sequence: TGTGCCAGCAGCGACCGGGACTTTGGGGCAGAGACCCAGTACTTC.

The chain employs TRBV19 and TRBJ1-5; 8 nucleotides match TRBD1. There are 16 residues in the CDR3. Trimming cost V 3 bases and J 4 bases; bases outside gene matches: 8. Germline CDR1 and CDR2: LNHDA and SQIVND (reference sequence). The CDR3 DNA reads TGTGCCAGTAGTATCTCGTCGACAGGGGTTAATCAGCCCCAGCATTTT. It specifies CASSISSTGVNQPQHF.

The rearrangement uses TRBV25-1 and TRBJ2-2, with no clear D. From germline, CDR1 is MGHDK and CDR2 SYGVNS. This CDR3 has 13 amino acids. V lost 2 bases and J lost 4, with 5 bases in between. CDR3 DNA: TGTGCCAGCAGTGAAGGGGTCACCGGGGAGCTGTTTTTT. Its translation: CASSEGVTGELFF. The full variable domain, in which reference TRBV25-1 and TRBJ2-2 provide the parts outside the CDR3, is EADIYQTPRYLVIGTGKKITLECSQTMGHDKMYWYQQDPGMELHLIHYSYGVNSTEKGDLSSESTVSRIRTEHFPLTLESARPSHTSQYLCASSEGVTGELFFGEGSRLTVL.

The rearrangement joins TRBV6-5 to TRBJ1-2; 10 bases agree with TRBD1. Germline assignment: CDR1 MNHEY and CDR2 SVGAGI. The ends lost 6 bases at V and 4 bases at J; junction bases unmatched: 2. The CDR3 has 13 residues. The CDR3 protein is CASRGQGSYGYTF. The CDR3 DNA sequence: TGTGCCAGCAGGGGACAGGGGAGCTATGGCTACACCTTC.

The sample holds one count of this clone. This chain connects TRBV5-1 to TRBJ2-2; the D gene is possibly TRBD1 (6 bases). V lost 4 bases and J lost 6, with 16 bases in between. Germline V CDR1 and CDR2: SGHRS, YFSETQ. CDR3 length equals 15 residues. CDR3 in amino acids: CASSPQGFIPGELFF. CDR3 DNA sequence: TGCGCCAGCAGCCCCCAGGGGTTCATTCCCGGGGAGCTGTTTTTT.

This chain connects TRBV5-1 to TRBJ2-7; D gene uncertain. CDR1 and CDR2 (germline): SGHRS, YFSETQ. This CDR3 is built from 16 residues. V lost 0 bases, J lost 0 bases, and 13 bases lay in between. The CDR3 nucleotides read TGCGCCAGCAGCTTGGATCCAGTCGGAAGCTCCTACGAGCAGTACTTC. Translating gives CASSLDPVGSSYEQYF. The variable domain in full, completed from reference TRBV5-1 and TRBJ2-7, reads KAGVTQTPRYLIKTRGQQVTLSCSPISGHRSVSWYQQTPGQGLQFLFEYFSETQRNKGNFPGRFSGRQFSNSRSEMNVSTLELGDSALYLCASSLDPVGSSYEQYFGPGTRLTVT.

The chain is built from TRBV7-3 and TRBJ1-1; 8 nucleotides line up with TRBD1. The V segment lost 3 bases and the J segment 1 base; nucleotides outside the gene matches: 1. Germline loops: CDR1 SGHTA, CDR2 FQGTGA. There are 14 residues in the CDR3. The CDR3, as DNA: TGTGCCAGCAGCTTCGGACAGGGGAACACTGAAGCTTTCTTT. Protein sequence: CASSFGQGNTEAFF.

V usage is TRBV7-6 and J usage is TRBJ2-5; 10 nucleotides match TRBD1. The V gene's germline CDR1 is SGHVS and CDR2 FNYEAQ. The CDR3 consists of 16 residues. With 5 bases clipped from V and 5 bases from J, the junction kept 11 bases outside the gene matches. CDR3 nucleotide sequence: TGTGCCAGCAGCCCCCTCGACAGGGGGCAAAGGGAGACCCAGTACTTC. It encodes CASSPLDRGQRETQYF.

This clone was counted once. The chain employs TRBV15 and TRBJ2-2; 11 nucleotides align to TRBD2. J was trimmed by 5 bases and V by 5 bases; bases with no gene match: 13. The CDR3 spans 18 residues. Germline V gene sequence: CDR1 LNHNV, CDR2 YYDKDF (reference sequence). CDR3 sequence reads: CATSVGLTSGKGTGELFF. The CDR3, as DNA: TGTGCCACCAGCGTCGGCCTGACTAGCGGGAAGGGAACCGGGGAGCTGTTTTTT.

V and J are TRBV19 and TRBJ2-5, with 9 bases identical to TRBD2. The CDR3 extends over 16 amino acids. Per germline, CDR1 LNHDA and CDR2 SQIVND (reference sequence). Losses at the gene ends were 3 bases for V and 7 bases for J; bases not matched to a gene: 12. CDR3 nucleotide sequence: TGTGCCAGTAGTATTCAGAATAGCGGGGGCCTCGGGACCCAGTACTTC. Encoded protein: CASSIQNSGGLGTQYF.

CDR3 sequence reads: CASRPGLGGWETQYF. The CDR3 coding sequence is TGTGCCAGCAGGCCCGGGCTGGGGGGCTGGGAGACCCAGTACTTC. The chain joins TRBV5-4 to TRBJ2-5; D might be TRBD1 or TRBD2, each matching 6 bases. V gave up 5 bases and J gave up 5 bases, with 19 bases separating them. Germline V gene data show CDR1 as SGHNT and CDR2 as YYREEE (reference sequence). This CDR3 region has 15 residues.

CDR3 amino acids: CASSRRERLGGDTQYF. Written as DNA, the CDR3 is TGTGCCAGCAGCCGCCGGGAGCGGTTGGGCGGAGATACGCAGTATTTT. This chain uses TRBV27 with TRBJ2-3; tentatively, D is TRBD2 (6 bases). CDR1 is MNHEY, CDR2 SMNVEV, per germline (reference sequence). The CDR3 totals 16 residues. V was pared by 6 bases and J by 5 bases, with 21 bases between.

The chain couples TRBV11-2 to TRBJ1-3, with a tentative D call TRBD1 (6 bases). Looked up from germline, CDR1 is SGHAT and CDR2 is FQNNGV. Trimming left V 2 bases short and J 4 bases short, with 9 bases between. The CDR3 is made up of 14 amino acids. The CDR3, as DNA: TGTGCCAGCAGCTTACACAGGGCGGGAAACACCATATATTTT. This codes for CASSLHRAGNTIYF. Complete variable domain (other parts from reference TRBV11-2 and TRBJ1-3): EAGVAQSPRYKIIEKRQSVAFWCNPISGHATLYWYQQILGQGPKLLIQFQNNGVVDDSQLPKDRFSAERLKGVDSTLKIQPAKLEDSAVYLCASSLHRAGNTIYFGEGSWLTVV.

The chain links TRBV5-6 to TRBJ2-7, with TRBD2 identical over 7 bases. The CDR3 has 14 residues. CDR1 and CDR2 from the germline V gene are SGHDT and YYEEEE. J gave up 3 bases and V 3 bases, and 6 bases lay outside the gene matches. The CDR3 sequence: CASSSREASYEQYF. The CDR3 nucleotides are TGTGCCAGCAGCTCCCGGGAGGCGAGCTACGAGCAGTACTTC. Supplemented by reference TRBV5-6 and TRBJ2-7, the full variable domain reads DAGVTQSPTHLIKTRGQQVTLRCSPKSGHDTVSWYQQALGQGPQFIFQYYEEEERQRGNFPDRFSGHQFPNYSSELNVNALLLGDSALYLCASSSREASYEQYFGPGTRLTVT.

V gene TRBV5-6 combines with J gene TRBJ2-2; D is ambiguous. V was trimmed by 4 bases and J by 8 bases, leaving 15 bases between them. The CDR3 has 14 amino acids. The germline V gene encodes CDR1 SGHDT and CDR2 YYEEEE. As DNA, the CDR3 is TGTGCCAGCAGCAAAACCATAGGTGCTGGGGAGCTGTTTTTT. Its protein product is CASSKTIGAGELFF.

This chain links TRBV19 with TRBJ2-7; 7 nucleotides line up with TRBD2. This CDR3 has 15 residues. Per the germline V gene, CDR1 is LNHDA and CDR2 is SQIVND (reference sequence). Losses at the gene ends were 3 bases for V and 5 bases for J; bases not matched to a gene: 10. The CDR3 region is CASSIWAGESNEQYF. The CDR3 nucleotides are TGTGCCAGTAGTATCTGGGCGGGAGAATCCAACGAGCAGTACTTC.

This rearrangement joins TRBV21-1 to TRBJ2-4; the table's D call of TRBD2 was not tested on the DNA. TRBV21-1 is a known pseudogene. The CDR3 loop spans 19 amino acids. The CDR3 loop is CASSPRGGIWGIAKNIQYF. Written as DNA, the CDR3 is TGTGCCAGCAGTCCACGGGGGGGAATATGGGGTATAGCCAAAAACATTCAGTACTTC.

The genes are TRBV18 and TRBJ2-1, with a tentative D call TRBD2 (6 bases). CDR3 length: 14 residues. Germline CDR1 KGHSH, CDR2 LQKENI. V lost 6 bases and J 7 bases, leaving 16 bases between the germline ends. The CDR3 DNA reads as TGTGCCAGCTCCGACCCGGGACTTGGAAATGAGCAGTTCTTC. Translating it yields CASSDPGLGNEQFF.

The V and J genes are TRBV5-6 and TRBJ2-1, with no clear D. Germline CDR1 reads SGHDT; CDR2 reads YYEEEE. V was cut by 2 bases and J by 0 bases, with 9 bases left in between. CDR3 length equals 15 residues. The CDR3 is CASSFVRSSYNEQFF. CDR3 nucleotide sequence: TGTGCCAGCAGCTTTGTTCGGAGCTCCTACAATGAGCAGTTCTTC.